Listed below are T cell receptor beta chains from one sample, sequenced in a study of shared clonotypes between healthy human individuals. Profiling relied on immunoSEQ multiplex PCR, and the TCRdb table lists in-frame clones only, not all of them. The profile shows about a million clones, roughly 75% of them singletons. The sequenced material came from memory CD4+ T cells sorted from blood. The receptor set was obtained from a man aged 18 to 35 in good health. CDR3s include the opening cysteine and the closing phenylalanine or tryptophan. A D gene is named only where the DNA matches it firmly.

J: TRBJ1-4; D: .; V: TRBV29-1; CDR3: CSGTANEKLFF
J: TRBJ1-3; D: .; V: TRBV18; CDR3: CASTRPLADSGNTIYF
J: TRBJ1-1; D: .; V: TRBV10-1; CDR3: CASSGTLNTEAFF
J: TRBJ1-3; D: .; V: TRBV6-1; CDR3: CASSEGNSGNTIYF
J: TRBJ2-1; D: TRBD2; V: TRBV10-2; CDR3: CASSDPSGRSNEQFF
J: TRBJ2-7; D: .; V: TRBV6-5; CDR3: CASSYSLYSGEQYF
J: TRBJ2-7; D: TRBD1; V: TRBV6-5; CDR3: CASKVGQGAYEQYF
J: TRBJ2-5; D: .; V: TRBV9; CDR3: CASSVGGPGRVETQYF
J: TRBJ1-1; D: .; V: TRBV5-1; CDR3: CASSLIPGDAVAFF
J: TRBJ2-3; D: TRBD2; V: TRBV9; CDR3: CASSVVGSSGSADTQYF
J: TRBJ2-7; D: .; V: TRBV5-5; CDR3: CASSSGVTSYEQYF
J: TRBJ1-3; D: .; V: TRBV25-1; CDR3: CASSALGGAGNTIYF
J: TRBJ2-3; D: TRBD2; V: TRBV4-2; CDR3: CASSQATSGGPKDTQYF
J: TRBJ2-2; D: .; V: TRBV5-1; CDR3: CASSLGRTNTGELFF
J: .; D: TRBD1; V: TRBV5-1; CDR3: CASSLWGRTGDYEQYF